A selection of T cell receptor beta chains follows, all from one sample in a study of T cells in localized non-small cell lung cancer. This table comes from immunoSEQ multiplex PCR, and its TCRdb copy is limited to in-frame clones, with some not included. Among approximately 41,000 clones listed, roughly nine tenths were seen once. The sample consisted of PBMCs, taken before any cancer treatment. The receptors were gathered from a woman aged 40 to 75 with stage II lung adenocarcinoma. Both conserved end residues are part of each CDR3. The order of the fields is V gene, CDR3 protein.

>TRBV27
CATRGGRIGDTQYF
>TRBV28
CASSASSGGYNEQFF
>TRBV9
CASSVSQGGTDTQYF
>TRBV28
CASSSIPGGVPYGYTF
>TRBV2
CASSEGGGGARFEQYF
>TRBV6-1
CASSQVPGQGQNNEQFF
>TRBV28
CASRQVYGYTF
>TRBV28
CASSPLTGFEQYF
>TRBV6-5
CASSGSGRISEQFF
>TRBV10-1
CASSESTSGGYEQYF
>TRBV5-1
CASSLDRTSGGDEQFF
>TRBV7-8
CASSRTTGEQYF
>TRBV7-7
CASSLNRETQYF
>TRBV28
CASSSPRQGKYEQFF
>TRBV5-8
CASSLDRGSYNEQFF
>TRBV19
CASSAGQGRRSSGNTIYF